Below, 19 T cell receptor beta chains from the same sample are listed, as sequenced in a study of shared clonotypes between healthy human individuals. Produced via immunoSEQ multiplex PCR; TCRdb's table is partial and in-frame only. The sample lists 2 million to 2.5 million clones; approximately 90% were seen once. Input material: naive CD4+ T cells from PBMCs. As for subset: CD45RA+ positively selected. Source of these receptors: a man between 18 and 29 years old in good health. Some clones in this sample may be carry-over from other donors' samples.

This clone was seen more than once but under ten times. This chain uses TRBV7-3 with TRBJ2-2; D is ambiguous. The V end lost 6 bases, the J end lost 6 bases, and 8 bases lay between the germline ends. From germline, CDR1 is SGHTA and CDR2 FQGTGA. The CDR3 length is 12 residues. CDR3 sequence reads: CASSIGPGELFF. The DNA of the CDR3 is TGTGCCAGCAGTATCGGGCCCGGGGAGCTGTTTTTT.

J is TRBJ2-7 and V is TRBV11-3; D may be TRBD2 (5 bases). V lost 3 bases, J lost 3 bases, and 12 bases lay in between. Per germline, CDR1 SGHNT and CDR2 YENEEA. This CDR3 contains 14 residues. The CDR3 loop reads CASSFDGNSYEQYF. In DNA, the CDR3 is TGTGCCAGCAGCTTTGACGGGAATAGCTACGAGCAGTACTTC. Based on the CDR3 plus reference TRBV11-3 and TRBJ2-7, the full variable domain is EAGVVQSPRYKIIEKKQPVAFWCNPISGHNTLYWYLQNLGQGPELLIRYENEEAVDDSQLPKDRFSAERLKGVDSTLKIQPAELGDSAVYLCASSFDGNSYEQYFGPGTRLTVT.

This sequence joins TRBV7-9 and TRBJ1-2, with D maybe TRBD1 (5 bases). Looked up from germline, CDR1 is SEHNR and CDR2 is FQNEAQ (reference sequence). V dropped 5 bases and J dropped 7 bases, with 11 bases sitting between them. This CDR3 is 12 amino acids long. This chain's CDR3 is CASSRGQSGYTF. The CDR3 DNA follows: TGTGCCAGCAGCCGTGGACAAAGTGGCTACACCTTC.

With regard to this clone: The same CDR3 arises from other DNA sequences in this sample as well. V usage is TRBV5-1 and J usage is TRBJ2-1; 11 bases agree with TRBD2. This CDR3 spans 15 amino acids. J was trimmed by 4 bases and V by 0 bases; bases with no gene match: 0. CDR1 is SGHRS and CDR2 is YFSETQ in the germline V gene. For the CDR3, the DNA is TGCGCCAGCAGCTTGGTAGCGGGAGGGTACAATGAGCAGTTCTTC. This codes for CASSLVAGGYNEQFF.

The CDR3: CASSLSPTGNQPQHF. For the CDR3, the DNA is TGTGCCAGCAGCTTGAGCCCGACGGGCAATCAGCCCCAGCATTTT. The gene calls are TRBV5-4 and TRBJ1-5; the D is unclear. This CDR3 spans 15 amino acids. Per germline, CDR1 SGHNT and CDR2 YYREEE (reference sequence). The germline V and J ends were trimmed by 1 base and 2 bases, with 10 bases remaining between them.

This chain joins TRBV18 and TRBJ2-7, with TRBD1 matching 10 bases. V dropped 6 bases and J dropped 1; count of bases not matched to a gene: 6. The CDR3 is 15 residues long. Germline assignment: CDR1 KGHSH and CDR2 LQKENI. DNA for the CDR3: TGTGCCAGCTCGTATCCGGGACAGGGGTCCTACGAGCAGTACTTC. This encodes CASSYPGQGSYEQYF.

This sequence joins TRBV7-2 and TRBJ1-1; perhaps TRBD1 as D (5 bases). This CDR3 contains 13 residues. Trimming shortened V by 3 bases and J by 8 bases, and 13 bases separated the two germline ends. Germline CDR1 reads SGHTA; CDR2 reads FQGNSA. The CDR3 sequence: CASSFSGTAEAFF. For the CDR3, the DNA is TGTGCCAGCAGCTTTTCCGGGACGGCAGAAGCTTTCTTT.

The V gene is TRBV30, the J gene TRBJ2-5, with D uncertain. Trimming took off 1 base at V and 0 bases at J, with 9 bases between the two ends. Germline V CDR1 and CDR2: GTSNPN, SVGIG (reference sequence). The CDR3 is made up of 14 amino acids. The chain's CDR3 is CAWSGGLNQETQYF. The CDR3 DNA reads TGTGCCTGGAGTGGGGGTTTGAACCAAGAGACCCAGTACTTC. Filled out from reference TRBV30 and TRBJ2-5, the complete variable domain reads SQTIHQWPATLVQPVGSPLSLECTVEGTSNPNLYWYRQAAGRGLQLLFYSVGIGQISSEVPQNLSASRPQDRQFILSSKKLLLSDSGFYLCAWSGGLNQETQYFGPGTRLLVL.

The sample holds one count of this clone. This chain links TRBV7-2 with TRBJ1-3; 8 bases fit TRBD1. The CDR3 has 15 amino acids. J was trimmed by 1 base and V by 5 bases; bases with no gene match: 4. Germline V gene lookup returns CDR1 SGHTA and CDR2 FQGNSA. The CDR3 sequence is CASSEWTGSGNTIYF. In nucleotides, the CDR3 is TGTGCCAGCAGCGAATGGACAGGGTCTGGAAACACCATATATTTT.

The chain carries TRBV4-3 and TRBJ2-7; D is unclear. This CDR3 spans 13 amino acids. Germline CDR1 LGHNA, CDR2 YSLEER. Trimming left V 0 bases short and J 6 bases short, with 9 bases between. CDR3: CASSQDFPGEQYF. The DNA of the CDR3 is TGCGCCAGCAGCCAAGATTTTCCGGGCGAGCAGTACTTC.

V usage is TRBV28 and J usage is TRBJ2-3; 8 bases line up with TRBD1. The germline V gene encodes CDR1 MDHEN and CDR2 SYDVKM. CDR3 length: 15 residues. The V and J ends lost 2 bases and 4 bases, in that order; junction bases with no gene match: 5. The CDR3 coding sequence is TGTGCCAGCAGTTTAGTCGAACAGGGGGCAGATACGCAGTATTTT. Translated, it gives CASSLVEQGADTQYF. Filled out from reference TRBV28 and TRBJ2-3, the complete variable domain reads DVKVTQSSRYLVKRTGEKVFLECVQDMDHENMFWYRQDPGLGLRLIYFSYDVKMKEKGDIPEGYSVSREKKERFSLILESASTNQTSMYLCASSLVEQGADTQYFGPGTRLTVL.

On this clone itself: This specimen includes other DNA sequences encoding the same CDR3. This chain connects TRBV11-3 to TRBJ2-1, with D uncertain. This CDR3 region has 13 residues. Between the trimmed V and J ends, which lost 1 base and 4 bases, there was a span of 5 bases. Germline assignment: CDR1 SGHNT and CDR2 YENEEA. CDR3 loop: CASSLGVYNEQFF. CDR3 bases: TGTGCCAGCAGCTTAGGAGTGTACAATGAGCAGTTCTTC.

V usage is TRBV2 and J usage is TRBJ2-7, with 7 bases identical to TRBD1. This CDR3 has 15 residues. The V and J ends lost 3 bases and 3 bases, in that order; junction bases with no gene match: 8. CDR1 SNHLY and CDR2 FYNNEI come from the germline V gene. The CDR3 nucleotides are TGTGCCAGCAGTGAGGGACAGACCCTGATCTACGAGCAGTACTTC. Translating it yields CASSEGQTLIYEQYF.

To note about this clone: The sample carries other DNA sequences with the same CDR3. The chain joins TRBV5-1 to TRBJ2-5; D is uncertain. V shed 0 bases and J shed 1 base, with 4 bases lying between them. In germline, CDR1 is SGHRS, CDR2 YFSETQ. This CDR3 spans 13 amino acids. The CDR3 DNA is TGCGCCAGCAGCTTGGTACTCCAAGAGACCCAGTACTTC. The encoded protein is CASSLVLQETQYF.

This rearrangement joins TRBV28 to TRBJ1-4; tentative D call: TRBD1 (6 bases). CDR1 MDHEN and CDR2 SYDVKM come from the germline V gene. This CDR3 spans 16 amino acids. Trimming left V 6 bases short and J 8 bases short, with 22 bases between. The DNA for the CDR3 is TGTGCCAGCAGCCCTGGTGGAGGGGGGCTGAGGGAAAAACTGTTTTTT. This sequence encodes CASSPGGGGLREKLFF. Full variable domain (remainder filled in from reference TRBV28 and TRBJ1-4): DVKVTQSSRYLVKRTGEKVFLECVQDMDHENMFWYRQDPGLGLRLIYFSYDVKMKEKGDIPEGYSVSREKKERFSLILESASTNQTSMYLCASSPGGGGLREKLFFGSGTQLSVL.

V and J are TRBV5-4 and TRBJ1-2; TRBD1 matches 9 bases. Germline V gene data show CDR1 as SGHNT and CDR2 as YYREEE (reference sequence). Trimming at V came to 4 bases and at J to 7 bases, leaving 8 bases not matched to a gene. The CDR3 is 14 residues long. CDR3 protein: CASSKDRGKGGYTF. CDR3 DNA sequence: TGTGCCAGCAGCAAGGACAGGGGAAAGGGTGGCTACACCTTC.

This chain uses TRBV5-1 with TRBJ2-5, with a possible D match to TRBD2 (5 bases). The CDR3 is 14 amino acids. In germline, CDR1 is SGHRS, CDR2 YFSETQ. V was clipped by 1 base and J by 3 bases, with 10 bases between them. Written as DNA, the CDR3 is TGCGCCAGCAGCTTGTGGACTCAGGAAGAGACCCAGTACTTC. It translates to CASSLWTQEETQYF.

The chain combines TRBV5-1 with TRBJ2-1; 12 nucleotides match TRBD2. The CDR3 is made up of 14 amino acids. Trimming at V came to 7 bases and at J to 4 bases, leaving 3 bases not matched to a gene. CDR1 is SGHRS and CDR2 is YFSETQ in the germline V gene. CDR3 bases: TGCGCCAGCTGCACTAGCGGGGGGTACAATGAGCAGTTCTTC. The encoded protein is CASCTSGGYNEQFF.

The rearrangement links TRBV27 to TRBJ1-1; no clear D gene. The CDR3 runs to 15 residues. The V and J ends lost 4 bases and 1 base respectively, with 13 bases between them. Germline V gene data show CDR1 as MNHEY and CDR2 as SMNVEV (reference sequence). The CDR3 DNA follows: TGTGCCAGCAGTTCCGCGGCAATAGGGAACACTGAAGCTTTCTTT. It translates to CASSSAAIGNTEAFF.